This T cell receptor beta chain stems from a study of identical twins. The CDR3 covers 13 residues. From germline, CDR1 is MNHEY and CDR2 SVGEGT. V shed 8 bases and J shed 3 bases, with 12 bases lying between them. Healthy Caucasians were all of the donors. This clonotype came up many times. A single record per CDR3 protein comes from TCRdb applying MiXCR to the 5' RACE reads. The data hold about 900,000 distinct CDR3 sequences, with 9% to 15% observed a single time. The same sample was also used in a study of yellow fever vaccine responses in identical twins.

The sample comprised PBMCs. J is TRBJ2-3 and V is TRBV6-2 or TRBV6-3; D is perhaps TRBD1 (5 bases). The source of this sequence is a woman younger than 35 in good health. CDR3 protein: CASGARRTDTQYF. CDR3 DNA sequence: TGTGCCAGCGGGGCACGGCGAACAGATACGCAGTATTTT.